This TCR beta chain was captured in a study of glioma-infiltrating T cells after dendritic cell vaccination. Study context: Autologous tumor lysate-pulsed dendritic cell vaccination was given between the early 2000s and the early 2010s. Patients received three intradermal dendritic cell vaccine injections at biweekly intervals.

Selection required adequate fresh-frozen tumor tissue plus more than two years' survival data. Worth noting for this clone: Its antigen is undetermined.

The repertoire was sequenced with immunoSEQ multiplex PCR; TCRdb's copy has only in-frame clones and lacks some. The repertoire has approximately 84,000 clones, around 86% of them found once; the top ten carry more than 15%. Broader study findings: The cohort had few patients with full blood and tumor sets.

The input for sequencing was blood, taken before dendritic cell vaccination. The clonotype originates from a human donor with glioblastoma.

CDR3 nucleotide sequence: TGCGCCAGCAGTGGAGCAGGTCTATTTTATGGCTACACCTTC. Its protein product is CASSGAGLFYGYTF. V gene TRBV10-2 combines with J gene TRBJ1-2; no definite D call. V gave up 4 bases and J gave up 5 bases, with 14 bases separating them. Germline CDR1 is WSHSY and CDR2 is SAAADI. This CDR3 contains 14 residues.